Listed below are T cell receptor beta chains from one sample, sequenced in a study of memory CD8 T cells in hepatitis C reinfection. Clones were sequenced by immunoSEQ multiplex PCR, and TCRdb holds only the in-frame ones, with some missing. The sample holds 45,000 to 50,000 clones, 89% seen once. Sequenced sample: naive CD8+ T cells sorted from blood. The source of these receptors is a man aged 18 to 29 with hepatitis C virus infection. Each CDR3 is given with its conserved first and last residue. The D gene is left open where the match is weak. Not every row has a clone size; where given, it reads once, few, many or a size class.

v_gene,d_gene,len,abundance,j_gene,CDR3aa,CDR3nt
TRBV6-5,NA,14,NA,TRBJ2-2,CASSYPNPTGELFF,TGTGCCAGCAGTTACCCTAACCCCACCGGGGAGCTGTTTTTT
TRBV5-6,NA,12,NA,TRBJ2-7,CASSLGTYEQYF,TGTGCCAGCAGCCTCGGGACTTACGAGCAGTACTTC
TRBV7-2,TRBD2,13,once,TRBJ2-7,CASKGGSSYEQYF,TGTGCCAGCAAAGGCGGGAGCTCCTACGAGCAGTACTTC
TRBV14,NA,15,NA,TRBJ2-1,CASSQDLTDYNEQFF,TGTGCCAGCAGCCAAGACCTGACAGACTACAATGAGCAGTTCTTC
TRBV7-9,TRBD1,15,NA,TRBJ2-5,CASSDRTGHQETQYF,TGTGCCAGCAGCGACCGGACAGGCCACCAAGAGACCCAGTACTTC
TRBV5-8,NA,14,NA,TRBJ1-4,CASSYRVEDEKLFF,TGTGCCAGCAGCTACAGGGTGGAGGATGAAAAACTGTTTTTT
TRBV18,NA,15,NA,TRBJ1-2,CASSPPDSLNYGYTF,TGTGCCAGCTCACCTCCCGACAGCCTAAACTATGGCTACACCTTC
TRBV4-1,NA,15,NA,TRBJ1-3,CASSQERGGGNTIYF,TGCGCCAGCAGCCAAGAGAGAGGGGGTGGAAACACCATATATTTT
TRBV11-2,TRBD1,11,NA,TRBJ2-1,CASSSGQGQFF,TGTGCCAGCAGCTCGGGACAGGGGCAGTTCTTC
TRBV7-9,TRBD2,17,NA,TRBJ2-2,CASSLDMGLAGTGELFF,TGTGCCAGCAGCTTAGACATGGGACTAGCGGGAACCGGGGAGCTGTTTTTT
TRBV21-1,NA,15,NA,TRBJ1-1,CASPGGWASNTEAFF,TGTGCCAGCCCTGGGGGGTGGGCCTCGAACACTGAAGCTTTCTTT
TRBV27,TRBD2,15,once,TRBJ2-2,CASRPAGGDTGELFF,TGTGCCAGCAGACCAGCGGGAGGTGATACCGGGGAGCTGTTTTTT
TRBV29-1,TRBD2,16,NA,TRBJ2-2,CSALTSGGLNTGELFF,TGCAGCGCCCTCACTAGCGGGGGCCTGAACACCGGGGAGCTGTTTTTT
TRBV7-8,NA,14,NA,TRBJ1-5,CASSLSVTGQPQHF,TGTGCCAGCAGCTTATCGGTCACCGGGCAGCCCCAGCATTTT
TRBV29-1,TRBD1,13,NA,TRBJ1-2,CSVVAGGNYGYTF,TGCAGCGTTGTAGCAGGGGGAAACTATGGCTACACCTTC
TRBV5-4,NA,13,NA,TRBJ1-2,CASSTAGTYGYTF,TGTGCCAGCAGTACCGCGGGGACCTATGGCTACACCTTC
TRBV10-2,TRBD1,14,NA,TRBJ1-2,CASSDTGGNYGYTF,TGCGCCAGCAGTGATACAGGGGGCAACTATGGCTACACCTTC
TRBV7-8,TRBD2,16,NA,TRBJ2-7,CASSSYERGSAHEQYF,TGTGCCAGCAGCTCGTATGAGCGCGGGAGTGCCCACGAGCAGTACTTC
TRBV29-1,NA,15,NA,TRBJ2-3,CSVLEGWRGTDTQYF,TGCAGCGTTTTAGAGGGATGGAGGGGCACAGATACGCAGTATTTT
TRBV27,NA,15,NA,TRBJ2-5,CASSSGGTESETQYF,TGTGCCAGCTCCTCGGGAGGGACAGAGTCCGAGACCCAGTACTTC